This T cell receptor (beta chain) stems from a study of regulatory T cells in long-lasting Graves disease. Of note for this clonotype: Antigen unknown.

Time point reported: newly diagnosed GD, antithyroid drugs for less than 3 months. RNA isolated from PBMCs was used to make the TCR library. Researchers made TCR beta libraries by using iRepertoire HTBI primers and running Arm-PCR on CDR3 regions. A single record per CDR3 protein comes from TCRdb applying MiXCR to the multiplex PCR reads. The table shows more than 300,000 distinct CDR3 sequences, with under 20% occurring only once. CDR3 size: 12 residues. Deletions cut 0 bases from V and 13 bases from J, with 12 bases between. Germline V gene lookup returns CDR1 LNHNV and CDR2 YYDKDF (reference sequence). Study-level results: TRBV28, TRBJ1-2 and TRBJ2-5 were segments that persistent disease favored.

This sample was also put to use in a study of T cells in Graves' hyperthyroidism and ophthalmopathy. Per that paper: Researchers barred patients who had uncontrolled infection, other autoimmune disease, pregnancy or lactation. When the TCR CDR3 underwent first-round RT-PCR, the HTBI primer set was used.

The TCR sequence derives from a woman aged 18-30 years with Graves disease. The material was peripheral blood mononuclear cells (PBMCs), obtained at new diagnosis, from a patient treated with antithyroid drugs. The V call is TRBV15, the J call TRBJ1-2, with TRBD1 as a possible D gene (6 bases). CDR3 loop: CATSRDWQGTTF. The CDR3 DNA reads TGTGCCACCAGCAGAGATTGGCAGGGGACCACCTTC.